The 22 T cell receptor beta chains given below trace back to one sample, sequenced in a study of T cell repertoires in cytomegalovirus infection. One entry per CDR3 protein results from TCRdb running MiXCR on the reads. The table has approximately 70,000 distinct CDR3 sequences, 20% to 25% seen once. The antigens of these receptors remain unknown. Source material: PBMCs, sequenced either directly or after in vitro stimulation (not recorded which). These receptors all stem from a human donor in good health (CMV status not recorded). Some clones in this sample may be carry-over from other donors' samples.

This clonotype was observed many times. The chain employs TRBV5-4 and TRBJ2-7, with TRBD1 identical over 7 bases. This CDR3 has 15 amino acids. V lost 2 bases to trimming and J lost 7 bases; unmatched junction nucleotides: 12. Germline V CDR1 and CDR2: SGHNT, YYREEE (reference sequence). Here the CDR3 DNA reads TGTGCCAGCAGCTTTAAGGGGGCCGCTGTGGGAGAGCAGTACGTC. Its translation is CASSFKGAAVGEQYV.

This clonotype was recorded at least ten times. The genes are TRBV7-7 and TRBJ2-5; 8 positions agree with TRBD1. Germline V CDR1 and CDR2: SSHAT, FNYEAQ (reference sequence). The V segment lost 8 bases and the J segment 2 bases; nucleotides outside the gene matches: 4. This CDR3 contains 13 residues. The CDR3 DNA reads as TGTGCCAGCGGAAGGGACAGGCAAGAGACCCAGTACTTC. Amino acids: CASGRDRQETQYF.

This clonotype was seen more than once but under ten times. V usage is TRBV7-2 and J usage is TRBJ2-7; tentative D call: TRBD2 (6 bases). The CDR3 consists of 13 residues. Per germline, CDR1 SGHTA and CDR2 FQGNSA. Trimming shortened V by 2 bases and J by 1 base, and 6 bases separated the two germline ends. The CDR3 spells CASSLSGSYEQYV. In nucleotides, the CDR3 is TGTGCCAGCAGCTTAAGCGGGTCCTACGAGCAGTACGTC.

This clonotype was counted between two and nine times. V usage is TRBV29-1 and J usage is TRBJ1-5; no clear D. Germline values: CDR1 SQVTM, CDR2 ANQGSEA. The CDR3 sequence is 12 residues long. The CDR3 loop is CRSKGGNQPQHF. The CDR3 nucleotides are TGCAGGTCGAAGGGAGGCAATCAGCCCCAGCATTTT. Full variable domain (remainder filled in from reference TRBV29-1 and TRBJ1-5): SAVISQKPSRDICQRGTSLTIQCQVDSQVTMMFWYRQQPGQSLTLIATANQGSEATYESGFVIDKFPISRPNLTFSTLTVSNMSPEDSSIYLCRSKGGNQPQHFGDGTRLSIL.

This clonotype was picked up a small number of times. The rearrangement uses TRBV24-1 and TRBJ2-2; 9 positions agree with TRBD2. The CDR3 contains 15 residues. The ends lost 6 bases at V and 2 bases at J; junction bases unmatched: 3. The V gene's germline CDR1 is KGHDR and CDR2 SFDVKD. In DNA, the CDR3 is TGTGCCACCAGTAAGACTAGCGGTAACACCGGGGAGCTGTTTTTT. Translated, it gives CATSKTSGNTGELFF.

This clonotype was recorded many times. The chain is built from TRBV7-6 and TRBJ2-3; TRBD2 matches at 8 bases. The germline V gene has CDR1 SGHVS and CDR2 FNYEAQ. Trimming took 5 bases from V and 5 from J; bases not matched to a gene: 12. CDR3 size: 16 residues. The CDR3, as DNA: TGTGCCAGCAGCCCGTACGGGAGGGCCGGGGTAGATACGCAGTATTTT. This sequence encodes CASSPYGRAGVDTQYF. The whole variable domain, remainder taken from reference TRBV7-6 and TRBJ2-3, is GAGVSQSPRYKVTKRGQDVALRCDPISGHVSLYWYRQALGQGPEFLTYFNYEAQQDKSGLPNDRFSAERPEGSISTLTIQRTEQRDSAMYRCASSPYGRAGVDTQYFGPGTRLTVL.

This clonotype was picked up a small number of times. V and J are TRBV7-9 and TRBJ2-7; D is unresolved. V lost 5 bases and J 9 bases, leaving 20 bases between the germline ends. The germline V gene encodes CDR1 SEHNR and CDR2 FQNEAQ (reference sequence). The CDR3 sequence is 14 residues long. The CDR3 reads CASSRSANPEGQYV. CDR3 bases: TGTGCCAGCAGCCGATCGGCGAATCCCGAAGGGCAGTACGTC.

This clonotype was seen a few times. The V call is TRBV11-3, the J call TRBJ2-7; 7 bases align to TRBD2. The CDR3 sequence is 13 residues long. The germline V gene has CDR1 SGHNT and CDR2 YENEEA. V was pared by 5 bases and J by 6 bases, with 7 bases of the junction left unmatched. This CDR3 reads CASSPGTTPEQYV. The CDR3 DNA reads TGTGCCAGCAGCCCCGGGACTACCCCCGAGCAGTACGTC.

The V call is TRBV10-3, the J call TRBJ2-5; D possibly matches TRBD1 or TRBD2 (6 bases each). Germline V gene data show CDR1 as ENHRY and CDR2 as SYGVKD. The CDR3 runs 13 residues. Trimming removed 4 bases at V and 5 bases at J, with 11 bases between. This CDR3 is CAISVGGGETQYF. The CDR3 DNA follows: TGTGCCATCAGTGTCGGGGGCGGTGAGACCCAGTACTTC.

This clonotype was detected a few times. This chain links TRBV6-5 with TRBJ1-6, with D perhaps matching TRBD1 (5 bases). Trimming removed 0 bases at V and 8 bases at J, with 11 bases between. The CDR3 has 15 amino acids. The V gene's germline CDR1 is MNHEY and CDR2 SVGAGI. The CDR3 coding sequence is TGTGCCAGCAGTTACTCGAGGACATGGGATTCACCCCTCCACTTT. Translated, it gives CASSYSRTWDSPLHF.

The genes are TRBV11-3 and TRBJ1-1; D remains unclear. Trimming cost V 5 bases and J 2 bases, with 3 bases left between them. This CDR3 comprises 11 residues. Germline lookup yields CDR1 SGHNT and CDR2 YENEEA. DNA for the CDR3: TGTGCCAGCAGCCGAAACACTGAAGCTTTCTTT. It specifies CASSRNTEAFF.

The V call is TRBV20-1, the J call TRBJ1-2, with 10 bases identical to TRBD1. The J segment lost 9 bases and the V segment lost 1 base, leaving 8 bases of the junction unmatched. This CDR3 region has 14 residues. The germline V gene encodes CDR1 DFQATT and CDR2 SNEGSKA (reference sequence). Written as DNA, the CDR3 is TGCAGTGCTAGAGCCGGACAGGGGGTCGCGAGCTACACCTTC. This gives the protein CSARAGQGVASYTF.

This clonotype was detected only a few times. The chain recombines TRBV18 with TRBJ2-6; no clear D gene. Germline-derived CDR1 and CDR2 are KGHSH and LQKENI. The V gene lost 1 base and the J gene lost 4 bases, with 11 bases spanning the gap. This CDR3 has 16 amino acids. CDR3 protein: CASSPQQGPGANVLTF. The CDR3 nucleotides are TGTGCCAGCTCACCACAACAAGGGCCCGGGGCCAACGTCCTGACTTTC.

The chain's CDR3 is CASSPGTSGNEQYV. Here the CDR3 DNA reads TGTGCCAGCAGTCCGGGGACTAGCGGAAACGAGCAGTACGTC. The chain has TRBV6-2 or TRBV6-3 and TRBJ2-7, with 11 nucleotides matching TRBD2. Germline CDR1 is MNHEY and CDR2 is SVGEGT. CDR3 length: 14 residues. Trimming at V came to 5 bases and at J to 5 bases, leaving 5 bases not matched to a gene.

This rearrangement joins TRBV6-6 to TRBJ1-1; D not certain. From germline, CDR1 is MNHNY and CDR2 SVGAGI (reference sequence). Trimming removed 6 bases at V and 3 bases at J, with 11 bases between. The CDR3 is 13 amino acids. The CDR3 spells CASRAGLDTEAFF. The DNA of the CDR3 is TGTGCCAGCAGGGCGGGGTTGGACACTGAAGCTTTCTTT.

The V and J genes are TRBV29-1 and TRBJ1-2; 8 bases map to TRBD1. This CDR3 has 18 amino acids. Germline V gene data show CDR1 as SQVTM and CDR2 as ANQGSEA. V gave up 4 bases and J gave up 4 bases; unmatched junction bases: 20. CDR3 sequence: CSVVDRGTSPQITYGYTF. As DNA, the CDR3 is TGCAGCGTTGTCGACAGGGGAACCTCCCCTCAGATCACCTATGGCTACACCTTC.

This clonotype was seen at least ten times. The CDR3, as DNA: TGTGCCAGCAGCTTATCTAGCGGGCCCACCAATGAGCAGTTCTTC. Its translation is CASSLSSGPTNEQFF. This chain uses TRBV7-8 with TRBJ2-1; 8 bases are shared with TRBD2. In germline, CDR1 is SGHVS, CDR2 FQNEAQ. The CDR3 runs to 15 residues. The junction had 6 bases not matched to a gene; V was cut back by 2 bases and J by 6 bases.

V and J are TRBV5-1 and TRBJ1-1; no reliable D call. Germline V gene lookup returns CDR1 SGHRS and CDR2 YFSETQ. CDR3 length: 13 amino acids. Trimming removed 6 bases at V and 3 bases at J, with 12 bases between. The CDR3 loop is CASTLGGDTEAFF. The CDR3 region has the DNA TGCGCCAGCACCCTTGGCGGGGACACTGAAGCTTTCTTT.

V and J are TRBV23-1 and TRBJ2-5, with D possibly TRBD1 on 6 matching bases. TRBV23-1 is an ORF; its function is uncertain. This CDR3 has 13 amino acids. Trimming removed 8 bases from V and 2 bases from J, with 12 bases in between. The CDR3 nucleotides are TGCGCCAGCGTCGGACAGCAGCAAGAGACCCAGTACTTC. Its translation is CASVGQQQETQYF.

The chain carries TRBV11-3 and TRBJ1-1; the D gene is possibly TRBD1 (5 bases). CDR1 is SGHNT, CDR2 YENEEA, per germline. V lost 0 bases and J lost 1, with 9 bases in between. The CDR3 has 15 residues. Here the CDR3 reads CASSLEAGKNTEAFF. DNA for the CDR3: TGTGCCAGCAGCTTAGAGGCAGGGAAGAACACTGAAGCTTTCTTT.

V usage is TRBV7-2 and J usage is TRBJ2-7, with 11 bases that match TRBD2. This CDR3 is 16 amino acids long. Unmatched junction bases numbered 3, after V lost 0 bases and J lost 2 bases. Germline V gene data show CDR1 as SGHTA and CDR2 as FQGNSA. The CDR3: CASSLATSGSPYEQYV. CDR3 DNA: TGTGCCAGCAGCTTAGCAACTAGCGGGAGTCCCTACGAGCAGTACGTC.

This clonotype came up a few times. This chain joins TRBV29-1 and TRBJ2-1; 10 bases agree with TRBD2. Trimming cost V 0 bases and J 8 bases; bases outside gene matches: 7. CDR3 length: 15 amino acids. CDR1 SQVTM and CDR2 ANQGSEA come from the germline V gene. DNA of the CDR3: TGCAGCGTTGAAGAACCGGGACTAGCGAGATATGAGCAGTTCTTC. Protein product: CSVEEPGLARYEQFF.